The clone carrying this T cell receptor beta chain was seen a few times. What it recognizes is unknown. PCR involved 60 Vbeta and 13 Jbeta primers. Produced via immunoSEQ multiplex PCR; TCRdb's table is partial and in-frame only. The sample contains 240,000 or so clones, 82% of which appear only once. This specimen belongs to a study of cytomegalovirus exposure and HLA in healthy donors. Whole-study findings and limits: Upon later analysis, HLA-associated TCR beta chains proved more clonally expanded than other, equally common chains.

The CDR3 covers 14 residues. V was trimmed by 5 bases and J by 2 bases, leaving 12 bases between them. Germline CDR1 SEHNR, CDR2 FQNEAQ (reference sequence). Material: PBMCs. V and J are TRBV7-9 and TRBJ1-1, with D possibly matching TRBD1 (5 bases). This sequence originates from a woman between 40 and 55 years old in good health and CMV-seropositive. In nucleotides, the CDR3 is TGTGCCAGCAGCCGACAACAGGAAAACACTGAAGCTTTCTTT. Protein sequence: CASSRQQENTEAFF. The variable domain in full, completed from reference TRBV7-9 and TRBJ1-1, reads DTGVSQNPRHKITKRGQNVTFRCDPISEHNRLYWYRQTLGQGPEFLTYFQNEAQLEKSRLLSDRFSAERPKGSFSTLEIQRTEQGDSAMYLCASSRQQENTEAFFGQGTRLTVV.